The text below deals with one T cell receptor (beta chain). Its antigen is unknown. Within one base of it there is no much larger clone, and no base qualities were kept. Collaborating institutions collected whole blood in K2EDTA tubes following their own protocols. For TCRbeta analysis, collaborators shipped samples in one of three forms: frozen whole blood, isolated PBMCs, or DNA extracted from either of those sample types. This entry belongs to a study of blood T cell repertoires in COVID-19 (dated by TCRdb to about 2020). With regard to the full study: Samples covering the acute and convalescent phases of COVID-19 were provided by collaborators in the United States, Italy and Spain. The prospective study material was composed of cDNA or gDNA derived from T cells, B-cell-depleted T cells, or PBMCs. Deeply sampled blood TCRbeta repertoires from subjects exposed to, actively infected with, or recovered from COVID-19 were included in the dataset. The repertoires were released in a freely available public database meant as a resource for research on the immune response to SARS-CoV-2. The samples were drawn from two sources: the first 160 participants of the ongoing ImmuneRACE study, and fewer than 1,500 subjects contributed by 6 global collaborators. Sample metadata almost always included a de-identified subject ID, COVID-19 status, age in years and sex. Where available, HLA class I and class II types were taken from metadata supplied by the sample provider and were not determined by assay-based typing.

Study-level results and caveats: How much clinical and demographic metadata was included differed by source and by participant, and the metadata was provided uncurated.

TCRbeta CDR3 regions were amplified from genomic DNA by means of the immunoSEQ Assay, a bias-controlled multiplex PCR. As for how the authors treated the data: The number of nucleated cells in each sample was estimated by amplification of reference gene primers within the assay. Sequence reads were collapsed and filtered to measure the absolute abundance of every unique TCRbeta CDR3 rearrangement. For each sample, productive Simpson clonality was calculated as the square root of Simpson's diversity index across productive rearrangements. TCRdb's version of the immuneACCESS table is confined to in-frame rearrangements and falls short of the full clone set. An unresolved V gene accounts for under half of the shortfall where checked; the remainder is of unknown origin. V and J calls and clone size are those listed in that table; D and trimming were worked out from the DNA. For this sample there are roughly 120,000 clones; 70% to 85% appear just once. The ten most abundant clones make up 7.5% of the sample.

From the cysteine through the phenylalanine, the CDR3 covers 13 amino acids. The read is trimmed to its CDR3 DNA, 39 bases read in frame from base 1. From the germline V gene, CDR1 is SGHTA and CDR2 is FQGNSA. V and J are truncated by 6 bases and 2 bases respectively, leaving an intervening sequence of 8 bases. The clonotype comes from a man between 65 and 79 years old with active or convalescent COVID-19. The sequencing sample was made of peripheral blood. In this chain, TRBV7-2 is recombined with TRBJ1-3, with no confident D gene call. The CDR3 in this case is CASSNSAGNTIYF. The nucleotide sequence is TGTGCCAGCAGTAACAGTGCTGGAAACACCATATATTTT.